Presented here are 28 T cell receptor beta chains from one specimen sequenced in a study of beta chain features in type 1 diabetes. Isolated RNA was reverse transcribed in full, so expressed TCRB transcripts were sequenced. Assay used: immunoSEQ multiplex PCR; TCRdb lists only in-frame clones, some missing. The repertoire holds 120,000 to 150,000 clones, with 10% as singletons. Sequenced material: naive CD4+ T cells from blood. These receptors originate from a man younger than 35 in good health.

This clone has just a few counts. The chain employs TRBV7-2 and TRBJ2-3; 9 positions agree with TRBD2. Germline CDR1 and CDR2: SGHTA and FQGNSA. Unmatched junction bases numbered 7, after V lost 7 bases and J lost 5 bases. The CDR3 spans 14 residues. The CDR3 DNA reads as TGTGCCAGCAAGGGCGGGGGGGCAAGAGATACGCAGTATTTT. Its translation: CASKGGGARDTQYF.

This chain links TRBV2 with TRBJ2-7; perhaps TRBD2 as D (5 bases). V gave up 5 bases and J gave up 3 bases, with 14 bases separating them. The CDR3 has 14 amino acids. Per germline, CDR1 SNHLY and CDR2 FYNNEI. CDR3 DNA: TGTGCCAGCAGTTCGGACGGGGTATTCTACGAGCAGTACTTC. This sequence encodes CASSSDGVFYEQYF.

V and J are TRBV6-1 and TRBJ1-3; D uncertain. V lost 2 bases and J 5 bases, leaving 10 bases between the germline ends. Germline assignment: CDR1 MNHNS and CDR2 SASEGT. The CDR3 runs to 14 residues. The CDR3 bases are TGTGCCAGCAGTGAATGGGCAGCCCGAAACACCATATATTTT. Its translation: CASSEWAARNTIYF.

The table lists this clone with a few counts. The chain links TRBV2 to TRBJ2-2; a possible D gene is TRBD1 (5 bases). The CDR3 sequence is 14 residues long. The germline V gene encodes CDR1 SNHLY and CDR2 FYNNEI. V was pared by 6 bases and J by 6 bases, with 14 bases between. The DNA for the CDR3 is TGTGCCAGCAGGGCAGACAGTTATCCCGGGGAGCTGTTTTTT. Encoded protein: CASRADSYPGELFF.

This chain links TRBV30 with TRBJ2-1, with a tentative D call TRBD1 (6 bases). V gave up 0 bases and J gave up 8 bases, with 17 bases separating them. Germline V gives CDR1 GTSNPN, CDR2 SVGIG (reference sequence). The CDR3 spans 15 residues. CDR3: CAWSVRAGARYEQFF. CDR3 nucleotides: TGTGCCTGGAGTGTACGGGCAGGGGCTCGCTATGAGCAGTTCTTC.

V is TRBV6-5 and J is TRBJ2-3; possibly TRBD2 for D (5 bases). The CDR3 covers 15 residues. Germline V CDR1 and CDR2: MNHEY, SVGAGI. Trimming stripped 1 base from V and 5 bases from J, with 13 bases between. This chain's CDR3 is CASSYLTGSGDTQYF. CDR3 bases: TGTGCCAGCAGTTACTTAACGGGGTCAGGAGATACGCAGTATTTT.

This clone has a handful of counts. This chain joins TRBV5-1 and TRBJ1-4; D unresolved. Germline CDR1 is SGHRS and CDR2 is YFSETQ. The CDR3 spans 15 residues. Trimming took 2 bases from V and 8 from J, leaving 16 bases between them. The CDR3: CASSLSYAKEEKLFF. The CDR3 DNA sequence: TGCGCCAGCAGCTTAAGTTACGCTAAGGAGGAAAAACTGTTTTTT.

This clone was seen ten or more times. The V call is TRBV7-2, the J call TRBJ2-7, with unresolved D. V lost 1 base and J 1 base, leaving 5 bases between the germline ends. Germline V gene lookup returns CDR1 SGHTA and CDR2 FQGNSA. This CDR3 has 13 residues. Here the CDR3 reads CASSLVSSYEQYF. The CDR3, as DNA: TGTGCCAGCAGCTTAGTGTCTTCCTACGAGCAGTACTTC.

The V call is TRBV28, the J call TRBJ2-2, with D possibly TRBD1 on 5 matching bases. Germline CDR1 is MDHEN and CDR2 is SYDVKM. CDR3 length: 13 amino acids. Trimming removed 5 bases from V and 7 bases from J, with 11 bases in between. CDR3 amino acids: CASSIRVGGELFF. The CDR3 bases are TGTGCCAGCAGTATCAGGGTGGGCGGGGAGCTGTTTTTT.

The chain joins TRBV29-1 to TRBJ2-7; 8 bases line up with TRBD2. The CDR3 extends over 14 amino acids. Per germline, CDR1 SQVTM and CDR2 ANQGSEA. The V gene end was trimmed by 5 bases and the J gene end by 6 bases; junction bases not matched to a gene: 12. The chain's CDR3 is CSVPAGVATSEQYF. The DNA of the CDR3 is TGCAGCGTTCCAGCGGGGGTAGCTACGAGCGAGCAGTACTTC.

Only a few counts were recorded for this clone. The chain employs TRBV5-1 and TRBJ2-1, with 8 bases lining up with TRBD2. The CDR3 covers 17 residues. V was pared by 0 bases and J by 5 bases, with 10 bases of the junction left unmatched. The germline gives CDR1 SGHRS, CDR2 YFSETQ. CDR3 in DNA: TGCGCCAGCAGCTTGGCTGAGCGGGGGCCGGGGGACAATGAGCAGTTCTTC. Translation gives CASSLAERGPGDNEQFF.

The sample holds a few counts of this clone. The gene calls are TRBV4-2 and TRBJ2-7; 13 bases agree with TRBD2. CDR3 length: 16 residues. J lost 5 bases, V lost 4 bases, and 8 bases had no gene match. Per germline, CDR1 LGHNA and CDR2 YNFKEQ. The CDR3 here is CASSLTGTSGAHEQYF. CDR3 in DNA: TGTGCCAGCAGCCTAACCGGGACTAGCGGGGCGCACGAGCAGTACTTC.

This clone was recorded at least ten times. The V call is TRBV18, the J call TRBJ1-1, with D perhaps matching TRBD1 (5 bases). Trimming pared 0 bases from V and 0 bases from J, leaving 8 bases between. The V gene's germline CDR1 is KGHSH and CDR2 LQKENI. This CDR3 has 15 amino acids. The CDR3 DNA reads TGTGCCAGCTCACCACCCGCAGGGATGAACACTGAAGCTTTCTTT. Translation: CASSPPAGMNTEAFF.

CDR3 region: CASSAQGTSDEQFF. The CDR3 DNA reads TGTGCCAGCAGCGCACAGGGGACGAGCGATGAGCAGTTCTTC. The chain is built from TRBV6-1 and TRBJ2-1; 7 bases line up with TRBD1. V lost 6 bases to trimming and J lost 8 bases; unmatched junction nucleotides: 10. Germline V CDR1 and CDR2: MNHNS, SASEGT. CDR3 length equals 14 residues.

This clone has at least ten counts. The chain's CDR3 is CASSFTAGYEKLFF. The CDR3 nucleotides are TGTGCCAGCAGCTTCACTGCAGGGTACGAAAAACTGTTTTTT. The rearrangement joins TRBV7-9 to TRBJ1-4; tentatively, D is TRBD1 (5 bases). The CDR3 spans 14 residues. CDR1 is SEHNR and CDR2 is FQNEAQ in the germline V gene (reference sequence). Trimming cost V 3 bases and J 8 bases, with 13 bases left between them.

The chain has TRBV28 and TRBJ1-2, with D maybe TRBD1 (6 bases). The CDR3 is 13 amino acids. V gave up 3 bases and J gave up 6 bases, with 11 bases separating them. Germline V lookup: CDR1 MDHEN, CDR2 SYDVKM. In DNA, the CDR3 is TGTGCCAGCAGTTTCGGGGGGCAGGATGGCTACACCTTC. This sequence encodes CASSFGGQDGYTF.

V gene TRBV5-1 combines with J gene TRBJ1-1; no firm D call. Germline lookup yields CDR1 SGHRS and CDR2 YFSETQ. The CDR3 extends over 15 amino acids. The ends were cut back, 4 bases at V and 1 base at J, with 14 bases in the middle. The CDR3: CASSGPSDGNTEAFF. DNA of the CDR3: TGCGCCAGCAGCGGGCCCTCCGACGGGAACACTGAAGCTTTCTTT.

The rearrangement links TRBV7-9 to TRBJ2-2, with 7 bases that match TRBD2. The CDR3 runs 15 residues. Trimming cost V 2 bases and J 1 base; bases outside gene matches: 1. CDR1 is SEHNR and CDR2 is FQNEAQ in the germline V gene (reference sequence). The CDR3: CASSLRGGNTGELFF. For the CDR3, the DNA is TGTGCCAGCAGCTTACGCGGGGGGAACACCGGGGAGCTGTTTTTT.

The chain carries TRBV30 and TRBJ1-5, with 7 positions matching TRBD1. V was pared by 2 bases and J by 1 base, with 11 bases of the junction left unmatched. Germline CDR1 reads GTSNPN; CDR2 reads SVGIG (reference sequence). CDR3 length: 17 amino acids. CDR3 nucleotides: TGTGCCTGGAGTAGGGACAGAGAGGGTAGAAGCAATCAGCCCCAGCATTTT. It is translated as CAWSRDREGRSNQPQHF. Variable domain in full (rest from reference TRBV30 and TRBJ1-5): SQTIHQWPATLVQPVGSPLSLECTVEGTSNPNLYWYRQAAGRGLQLLFYSVGIGQISSEVPQNLSASRPQDRQFILSSKKLLLSDSGFYLCAWSRDREGRSNQPQHFGDGTRLSIL.

This clone was counted a few times. This chain links TRBV4-2 with TRBJ2-4, with 8 bases matching TRBD1. This CDR3 contains 15 residues. The germline CDR1 and CDR2 sequences are LGHNA and YNFKEQ. V trimming: 3 bases; J trimming: 8 bases; junction bases outside the gene matches: 9. CDR3 amino acids: CASSQAPETGDIQYF. The CDR3 DNA follows: TGTGCCAGCAGCCAGGCCCCGGAGACAGGGGACATTCAGTACTTC.

The chain is built from TRBV19 and TRBJ1-1; possibly TRBD1 for D (6 bases). V gave up 5 bases and J gave up 7 bases, with 14 bases separating them. Germline V gene data show CDR1 as LNHDA and CDR2 as SQIVND (reference sequence). The CDR3 contains 13 residues. The CDR3 DNA reads TGTGCCAGTAGTCGGGATTTGGACAGTGAAGCTTTCTTT. This codes for CASSRDLDSEAFF.

There are many counts of this clone. The gene calls are TRBV29-1 and TRBJ2-7; TRBD1 agrees at 8 bases. Germline CDR1 SQVTM, CDR2 ANQGSEA. This CDR3 contains 14 residues. J lost 2 bases, V lost 0 bases, and 3 bases had no gene match. In DNA form, the CDR3 reads TGCAGCGTTGAAGACAGGGGGCTGACCTACGAGCAGTACTTC. It yields the protein CSVEDRGLTYEQYF.

The chain recombines TRBV5-1 with TRBJ1-1; 12 nucleotides agree with TRBD1. The V gene's germline CDR1 is SGHRS and CDR2 YFSETQ. J gave up 7 bases and V 4 bases, and 11 bases lay outside the gene matches. The CDR3 consists of 16 residues. The CDR3 protein is CASSPGTGGVRSEAFF. The CDR3 DNA sequence: TGCGCCAGCAGCCCCGGGACAGGGGGCGTCAGAAGTGAAGCTTTCTTT.

The chain links TRBV29-1 to TRBJ2-3, with 8 bases matching TRBD1. CDR3 length equals 12 residues. CDR1 and CDR2 from the germline V gene are SQVTM and ANQGSEA. Trimming took 8 bases from V and 4 from J; bases not matched to a gene: 5. The CDR3 spells CSCGQGADTQYF. The CDR3 nucleotides are TGCAGCTGCGGACAGGGCGCAGATACGCAGTATTTT.

In this sample, this clone turned up a few times. This chain connects TRBV2 to TRBJ2-7, with TRBD1 matching 11 bases. Per the germline V gene, CDR1 is SNHLY and CDR2 is FYNNEI. V was pared by 5 bases and J by 3 bases, with 9 bases of the junction left unmatched. The CDR3 runs 16 residues. CDR3 nucleotide sequence: TGTGCCAGCAGTCAAGGTCCCGGGACAGGGGGCTACGAGCAGTACTTC. Its translation is CASSQGPGTGGYEQYF.

The chain recombines TRBV5-4 with TRBJ2-2, with no clear D. Deletions cut 1 base from V and 1 base from J, with 5 bases between. The V gene's germline CDR1 is SGHNT and CDR2 YYREEE (reference sequence). The CDR3 has 14 amino acids. The CDR3 sequence is CASSLPLNTGELFF. The CDR3 nucleotides read TGTGCCAGCAGCTTGCCCTTGAACACCGGGGAGCTGTTTTTT.

This clone was observed a handful of times. The genes are TRBV4-3 and TRBJ1-2; D perhaps matches TRBD1 (6 bases). Germline V gives CDR1 LGHNA, CDR2 YSLEER. Trimming pared 0 bases from V and 7 bases from J, leaving 18 bases between. The CDR3 is made up of 16 amino acids. The CDR3 region is CASSQERWQGNFGYTF. DNA of the CDR3: TGCGCCAGCAGCCAAGAACGGTGGCAGGGGAATTTTGGCTACACCTTC.

This chain uses TRBV29-1 with TRBJ2-7, with 7 bases fitting TRBD2. The V segment lost 5 bases and the J segment 2 bases; nucleotides outside the gene matches: 6. Per the germline V gene, CDR1 is SQVTM and CDR2 is ANQGSEA. The CDR3 consists of 13 residues. The CDR3: CSVQGGHPYEQYF. CDR3 DNA: TGCAGCGTTCAGGGAGGGCACCCCTACGAGCAGTACTTC.